The TCR beta chain under discussion was sequenced for a study of human T cells and chemical hapten exposure. The study, taken as a whole, reports: The donor cohort had alopecia, so its immune response may not match that of healthy people.

The CDR3 loop spans 15 amino acids. Germline-derived CDR1 and CDR2 are DFQATT and SNEGSKA (reference sequence). Trimming left V 4 bases short and J 2 bases short, with 17 bases between. Time point described: patch test 1, 2 weeks after DPC sensitization. Stated treatment: therapeutic diphenylcyclopropenone sensitization with weekly scalp DPC. Each donor was an alopecia patient between 18 and 70 years of age who qualified for DPC. The library put unique molecular identifiers onto individual cDNA molecules. TCRdb fed the RACE reads into MiXCR, producing one record per CDR3 protein. This sample has 120,000 or so distinct CDR3 sequences, with roughly an eighth found just once. About this clonotype: The antigen remains unidentified.

The source was whole blood, collected in connection with sensitization to the hapten diphenylcyclopropenone (DPC). The chain joins TRBV20-1 to TRBJ1-2; D perhaps matches TRBD1 (5 bases). This clonotype was sampled from a man younger than 35 with alopecia areata. Some clones in this sample may be carry-over from other donors' samples. CDR3 loop: CSANPPGLRNYGYTF. DNA for the CDR3: TGCAGTGCTAACCCACCGGGACTGAGAAACTATGGCTACACCTTC.